A selection of T cell receptor beta chains follows, all from one sample in a study of cytotoxic CD8 clonotypes in ibrutinib-treated CLL. Produced via immunoSEQ multiplex PCR; TCRdb's table is partial and in-frame only. Of almost 85,000 clones listed, roughly 84% are singletons. This specimen was PBMCs, taken before ibrutinib treatment. Receptors were obtained from a human donor with chronic lymphocytic leukemia. Both conserved end residues are part of each CDR3. Each record gives: J gene, V gene, D gene, clone size, CDR3 protein. The D gene is left open where the match is weak. Clone size is shown for a subset of rows, as once, few, many or a class of expanded clone.

J: TRBJ2-5; V: TRBV19; D: NA; size: NA; CDR3: CASSIQDQETQYF
J: TRBJ2-3; V: TRBV7-6; D: TRBD1; size: NA; CDR3: CASSVRGRDRVADTQYF
J: TRBJ1-5; V: TRBV5-4; D: NA; size: NA; CDR3: CASSSEVNNQPQHF
J: TRBJ2-7; V: TRBV4-2; D: TRBD2; size: NA; CDR3: CASSQVDAGGGYEQYF
J: TRBJ2-1; V: TRBV28; D: TRBD2; size: NA; CDR3: CASSRTSGTYNEQFF
J: TRBJ2-3; V: TRBV27; D: TRBD1; size: NA; CDR3: CASRLGQPSTDTQYF
J: TRBJ2-7; V: TRBV6-6; D: NA; size: NA; CDR3: CASSYSRPTDTYEQYF
J: TRBJ1-3; V: TRBV27; D: NA; size: NA; CDR3: CASRDSTRNTIYF
J: TRBJ2-3; V: TRBV5-1; D: TRBD2; size: NA; CDR3: CASSFRTSGGSTDTQYF
J: TRBJ1-2; V: TRBV19; D: NA; size: NA; CDR3: CASSIRGARGYTF
J: TRBJ1-1; V: TRBV29-1; D: NA; size: once; CDR3: CSVEVGSPNTEAFF
J: TRBJ2-7; V: TRBV7-2; D: NA; size: NA; CDR3: CASSSTGPSPLEQYF
J: TRBJ2-1; V: TRBV5-1; D: TRBD2; size: once; CDR3: CASSLVGTSGKVYNEQFF
J: TRBJ1-3; V: TRBV7-6; D: NA; size: NA; CDR3: CASSLAQPLSGNTIYF
J: TRBJ1-4; V: TRBV4-2; D: NA; size: NA; CDR3: CASSQAGVGATNEKLFF
J: TRBJ2-3; V: TRBV7-7; D: TRBD1; size: NA; CDR3: CASSLGQGAWDTQYF
J: TRBJ2-7; V: TRBV6-5; D: TRBD1; size: NA; CDR3: CASRKQGVLSYEQYF
J: TRBJ2-7; V: TRBV7-7; D: NA; size: NA; CDR3: CASSLGWGAGYEQYF
J: TRBJ1-5; V: TRBV19; D: NA; size: NA; CDR3: CASSIGGFSNQPQHF
J: TRBJ2-7; V: TRBV5-1; D: NA; size: NA; CDR3: CASSLWGEGEQYF
J: TRBJ2-7; V: TRBV27; D: TRBD1; size: NA; CDR3: CASSPDGAGTGGYEQYF
J: TRBJ2-1; V: TRBV30; D: NA; size: NA; CDR3: CAWSSGPVYNEQFF
J: TRBJ2-7; V: TRBV5-5; D: TRBD1; size: NA; CDR3: CASIGQAYEQYF
J: TRBJ2-3; V: TRBV9; D: NA; size: once; CDR3: CASSPRLEGGPTQYF
J: TRBJ2-5; V: TRBV11-3; D: NA; size: NA; CDR3: CASSLDREETQYF
J: TRBJ2-3; V: TRBV19; D: NA; size: NA; CDR3: CASSIGLSDTQYF
J: TRBJ2-3; V: TRBV5-1; D: NA; size: NA; CDR3: CASSRAASTDTQYF
J: TRBJ2-4; V: TRBV5-4; D: TRBD2; size: once; CDR3: CASSQGLAGATKNIQYF
J: TRBJ2-2; V: TRBV11-2; D: TRBD1; size: NA; CDR3: CASSPTGTGRGELFF
J: TRBJ1-2; V: TRBV7-2; D: TRBD1; size: many; CDR3: CASSQQGWGGYTF
J: TRBJ2-3; V: TRBV5-1; D: TRBD2; size: NA; CDR3: CASSLSPGGPGDTQYF
J: TRBJ1-2; V: TRBV6-1; D: NA; size: NA; CDR3: CASSAQRANYGYTF
J: TRBJ1-2; V: TRBV7-3; D: TRBD1; size: NA; CDR3: CASSVPGDRDAGYTF